This T cell receptor beta chain was sequenced in a study of T cells in women clearing cervical HPV infection. Across the whole study: Controls were women whose single incident HPV16 infection cleared within 12 months without precancer or cancer. Case blood drawn at lesion detection; control blood after infection cleared. The study, taken as a whole, reports: A classifier using richness and V gene abundances reached an AUC of roughly 0.8.

MY09/MY11 PCR detected cervical HPV DNA; dot-blot assigned genotypes. TCRdb's table, derived via immunoSEQ multiplex PCR, lists solely in-frame clones and lacks some. The table for this sample gives tens of thousands of clones. About this clone: Its antigen is currently unknown.

This TCR derives from a woman between 18 and 69 years old with a cervical HPV16 infection that either progressed to CIN3+ or cleared (not recorded which). The sample comprised blood buffy coat.

CDR3 sequence reads: CASRPNSGQSYNEQFF. Partial CDR3 DNA: TGCGCCAGCAGACCAAATAGCGGCCAATCCTACAATGAG. The chain employs TRBV5-1 and TRBJ2-1, with D tentatively TRBD2 (6 bases). The read halts 3 residues ahead of the CDR3 end, with the missing end drawn from the germline J gene. Trimming took off 5 bases at V and 1 base at J, with 16 bases between the two ends. The CDR3 is 16 amino acids. Germline V gene sequence: CDR1 SGHRS, CDR2 YFSETQ.